This TCR beta chain was sequenced for a study of cytomegalovirus exposure and HLA in healthy donors. Study-level background: As released early, the data held around 80 million unique TCRs from HLA-typed donors.

With respect to this clone: Its antigen remains unknown.

PCR used 60 Vbeta primers and 13 Jbeta primers. Profiled with immunoSEQ multiplex PCR; TCRdb holds only in-frame clones, not every one. The data hold 110,000 to 150,000 clones, with roughly 82% observed a single time. General study points: No immune exposure information besides CMV serostatus was available. An Asian-associated ancestry cluster reportedly showed fewer N-insertions than the roughly 700-donor mean in a later analysis.

The TCR comes from a man aged 25-45 years in good health and CMV-seronegative. The specimen was PBMCs.

In nucleotides, the CDR3 is TGTGCCAGCAGCTTAGATGGGTCCGGACTCCACACCGGGGAGCTGTTTTTT. Its translation: CASSLDGSGLHTGELFF. The rearrangement uses TRBV11-3 and TRBJ2-2; the D gene is possibly TRBD2 (5 bases). Germline assignment: CDR1 SGHNT and CDR2 YENEEA. The CDR3 contains 17 residues. Deletions cut 0 bases from V and 3 bases from J, with 14 bases between.